This is a list of T cell receptor beta chains from one sample in a study of cytomegalovirus exposure and HLA in healthy donors. Repertoires were generated with immunoSEQ multiplex PCR, while TCRdb's copy carries only in-frame clones and drops some. The profile shows more than 150,000 clones, around 89% of them singletons. Input material: PBMCs. All receptors come from a man between 18 and 29 years old in good health and CMV-seronegative. Each CDR3 is given with its conserved first and last residue. D genes are given only for firm matches. Expanded clones are given a class, and other clones once, few, many or no size at all.

TRBV27,TRBJ1-3,TRBD1,.,TGTGCCAGCAGTAGGGACAGGCGGGCGGAAGGAAACACCATATATTTT,CASSRDRRAEGNTIYF
TRBV11-2,TRBJ2-7,TRBD2,.,TGTGCCAGCAGCCCCTATGGCGCGGGAGGCCCCGAGCAGTACTTC,CASSPYGAGGPEQYF
TRBV6-1,TRBJ2-3,.,few,TGTGCCAGCAGTGACTTAGGACTGGACGGGAGCACAGATACGCAGTATTTT,CASSDLGLDGSTDTQYF
TRBV6-6,TRBJ1-1,.,once,TGTGCCAGCAGTTACTCGAAGGGGGCTGAAGCTTTCTTT,CASSYSKGAEAFF
TRBV7-9,TRBJ1-4,.,.,TGTGCCAGCAGCCTTACAGGGAGGGAAGGTGAAAAACTGTTTTTT,CASSLTGREGEKLFF
TRBV7-9,TRBJ2-7,.,.,TGTGCCAGCAGCGTGCGGGACAGCGTACCCTACGAGCAGTACTTC,CASSVRDSVPYEQYF
TRBV6-5,TRBJ1-6,.,few,TGTGCCAGCGGCGGCTCACCCCTCCACTTT,CASGGSPLHF
TRBV7-7,TRBJ2-5,.,.,TGTGCTAGCAGCTTAGGTGTACAAGAGACCCAGTACTTC,CASSLGVQETQYF
TRBV7-2,TRBJ1-5,TRBD1,.,TGTGCCAGCAGGAAGACGGGACAGGGTTTTGATCAGCCCCAGCATTTT,CASRKTGQGFDQPQHF
TRBV5-1,TRBJ1-5,.,.,TGCGCCAGCAGCTTGGCAGGGGCAAGAAATCAGCCCCAGCATTTT,CASSLAGARNQPQHF
TRBV5-1,TRBJ2-5,TRBD1,.,TGCGCCAGCAGCGAACAGGGGTACCAAGAGACCCAGTACTTC,CASSEQGYQETQYF
TRBV5-1,TRBJ1-2,TRBD1,.,TGCGCCAGCAGCTTGGTTGGTGGGGGACAGGGTGAGGAGGACTATGGCTACACCTTC,CASSLVGGGQGEEDYGYTF
TRBV19,TRBJ2-2,TRBD2,.,TGTGCCAGTAGTACCAGGACTAGCTGGAACACCGGGGAGCTGTTTTTT,CASSTRTSWNTGELFF
TRBV23-1,TRBJ2-3,.,.,TGCGCCAGCAGTCAATCGTCACGCGGGTATAGCACAGATACGCAGTATTTT,CASSQSSRGYSTDTQYF
TRBV5-6,TRBJ2-7,TRBD1,.,TGTGCCAGCAGCTTTGGGACAGGGGTGTACGAGCAGTACTTC,CASSFGTGVYEQYF